The clone carrying this T cell receptor beta chain was recorded a few times. The antigen remains undetermined. There are 13 residues in the CDR3. CDR1 and CDR2 from the germline V gene are LNHDA and SQIVND (reference sequence). Trimming cost V 8 bases and J 5 bases, with 15 bases left between them. The data stem from a study of OX40 agonist ivuxolimab in advanced cancers. Study at large: At doses from 0.01 to 10 mg/kg, patients were given intravenous ivuxolimab every 2 weeks.

Clones were read by immunoSEQ multiplex PCR, and TCRdb kept only the in-frame ones, dropping some. The sample contains 35,000 to 40,000 clones, 70% to 90% of which appear only once. Whole-study results and caveats: Fewer expanded clones were found on average in CD4+ than in CD8+ T cells.

Specimen: CD4+ or CD8+ T cells sorted from blood, collected in a trial of the OX40 agonist ivuxolimab. V and J are TRBV19 and TRBJ1-2, with a possible D match to TRBD1 (5 bases). This TCR was sampled from an adult with an advanced solid tumor such as melanoma, head and neck, liver or kidney cancer. The CDR3 DNA is TGTGCCAGTGGAATGGTCGGGGGATATGGCTACACCTTC. The encoded protein is CASGMVGGYGYTF. Full variable domain (outside the CDR3, taken from reference TRBV19 and TRBJ1-2): DGGITQSPKYLFRKEGQNVTLSCEQNLNHDAMYWYRQDPGQGLRLIYYSQIVNDFQKGDIAEGYSVSREKKESFPLTVTSAQKNPTAFYLCASGMVGGYGYTFGSGTRLTVV.